A selection of T cell receptor beta chains follows, all from one sample in a study of shared clonotypes between healthy human individuals. Clones were read by immunoSEQ multiplex PCR, and TCRdb kept only the in-frame ones, dropping some. The sample contains some 2,000,000 clones, nearly 97% of which appear only once. The sequenced sample consisted of naive CD4+ T cells sorted from blood. These receptors all stem from a man aged 18 to 35 in good health. Each CDR3 is given with its conserved first and last residue. A D gene is named only where the DNA matches it firmly. Only part of the rows carry a size: once, few, many, or a class if the clone is expanded.

v_gene	d_gene	abundance	j_gene	CDR3nt	CDR3aa
TRBV6-5	NA	NA	TRBJ1-2	TGTGCCAGCAGCCCCGGGTGGAACTATGGCTACACCTTC	CASSPGWNYGYTF
TRBV6-5	NA	NA	TRBJ2-7	TGTGCCAGCAGACCTGACCCTTTACATCGCTACGAGCAGTACTTC	CASRPDPLHRYEQYF
TRBV7-2	NA	NA	TRBJ2-7	TGTGCCAGCAGCTTAAGAGGAGGGGTCTCCTACGAGCAGTACTTC	CASSLRGGVSYEQYF
TRBV28	TRBD1	NA	TRBJ2-7	TGTGCCAGCAGTTTATTAGGGACAGGGGCCTACGAGCAGTACTTC	CASSLLGTGAYEQYF
TRBV6-6	NA	NA	TRBJ1-1	TGTGCCAGTTTGGGCAGGGTGAGCACTGAAGCTTTCTTT	CASLGRVSTEAFF
TRBV7-2	TRBD2	NA	TRBJ2-7	TGTGCCAGCAGCTTAGGACTAGCCGGAACCTACGAGCAGTACTTC	CASSLGLAGTYEQYF
TRBV10-3	NA	NA	TRBJ2-1	TGTGCCATCAGTGGGGACGTGAATGAGCAGTTCTTC	CAISGDVNEQFF
TRBV28	NA	NA	TRBJ2-5	TGTGCCAGCAGTTTATCCGGGAAAGGTCAAGAGACCCAGTACTTC	CASSLSGKGQETQYF
TRBV29-1	TRBD1	NA	TRBJ2-5	TGCAGCGTCCGACAGGGGCGAGAGACCCAGTACTTC	CSVRQGRETQYF
TRBV4-1	NA	NA	TRBJ1-5	TGCGCCAGCAGCCACCCCGCGCAGGGGAGAGGTCAGCCCCAGCATTTT	CASSHPAQGRGQPQHF
TRBV30	NA	NA	TRBJ1-1	TGTGCCTGGAGTAGAGTAGGGAACACTGAAGCTTTCTTT	CAWSRVGNTEAFF
TRBV2	TRBD2	NA	TRBJ2-2	TGTGCCAGCGCGGGGGAGCTGGGGGAGCTGTTTTTT	CASAGELGELFF
TRBV7-9	NA	NA	TRBJ1-6	TGTGCCAGCGGTCCGATTTCACAGGCTAACTCCTATAATTCACCCCTCCACTTT	CASGPISQANSYNSPLHF
TRBV7-2	NA	NA	TRBJ2-5	TGTGCCAGCAGCCCGGGGACTTTAAACCCCATGTACTTC	CASSPGTLNPMYF
TRBV5-4	NA	NA	TRBJ1-2	TGTGCCAGCAGCTTGTTTGTAGCTAACTATGGCTACACCTTC	CASSLFVANYGYTF
TRBV5-4	TRBD2	NA	TRBJ2-7	TGTGCCAGCAGCTTGGTGAGCGGGGGGGCAGGTGAGCAGTACTTC	CASSLVSGGAGEQYF
TRBV6-5	NA	NA	TRBJ1-5	TGTGCCAGCAGTTACAGAGGGGGTGGTCAGCCCCAGCATTTT	CASSYRGGGQPQHF
TRBV5-5	TRBD1	once	TRBJ2-7	TGTGCCAGCAGCTTGGACAGGGGTTACGAGCAGTACTTC	CASSLDRGYEQYF
TRBV6-5	NA	NA	TRBJ1-3	TGTGCCAGCAGACTAGCATCCGGAAACACCATATATTTT	CASRLASGNTIYF
TRBV7-2	NA	NA	TRBJ2-7	TGTGCCAGCAGCTCCGTGGGCGGCAGCTCCTACGAGCAGTACTTC	CASSSVGGSSYEQYF
TRBV7-2	NA	NA	TRBJ2-7	TGTGCCAGCAGCTTAGTAGGACCCAGCTCCTACGAGCAGTACTTC	CASSLVGPSSYEQYF
TRBV13	TRBD1	NA	TRBJ2-7	TGTGCCAGCAGCTCACGAGACAGGGGGCATGAGCAGTACTTC	CASSSRDRGHEQYF
TRBV6-5	NA	NA	TRBJ1-3	TGTGCCGTAAGGAGGACAGACTCTGGAAACACCATATATTTT	CAVRRTDSGNTIYF
TRBV7-8	NA	NA	TRBJ1-6	TGTGCCAGCAGATCGAGCAGGGATAATTCACCCCTCCACTTT	CASRSSRDNSPLHF
TRBV10-3	NA	NA	TRBJ1-3	TGTGCCATCAGTGAGGGTGACAGAAGTTATGGAAACACCATATATTTT	CAISEGDRSYGNTIYF
TRBV6-5	TRBD1	NA	TRBJ1-2	TGTGCCAGCAGTTACTCTAGGACAGGGGGCAACTATGGCTACACCTTC	CASSYSRTGGNYGYTF
TRBV18	TRBD2	once	TRBJ2-1	TGTGCCAGCTCACCTCCCGGGGGGAACAATGAGCAGTTCTTC	CASSPPGGNNEQFF
TRBV28	NA	once	TRBJ2-7	TGTGCCAGCAGTTTAAGCGCGAGGGGCAGGTACGAGCAGTACTTC	CASSLSARGRYEQYF
TRBV7-2	TRBD1	NA	TRBJ1-5	TGTGCCAGCAGCTTAGCGACAGGGCGCAATCAGCCCCAGCATTTT	CASSLATGRNQPQHF
TRBV6-5	NA	NA	TRBJ2-6	TGTGCCAGCAGTTACTCGAGTGGGGCTGGGGCCAACGTCCTGACTTTC	CASSYSSGAGANVLTF
TRBV11-2	TRBD1	NA	TRBJ2-7	TGTGCCAGCAGCAGCCAGGGGGCCGAGCAGTACTTC	CASSSQGAEQYF